These 23 T cell receptor beta chains originate from one sample sequenced in a study of Ad26.COV2.S vaccination and SARS-CoV-2 variants. Sequenced by immunoSEQ multiplex PCR; TCRdb stores in-frame clones only, minus some. The sample gives 380,000 or so clones, 88% of which show up once; 6.4% is in the top ten. Treatment denoted: some 19 received Ad26.COV2.S at low or high dose, single or two shots; roughly 5 received placebo; per-sample allocation not given. Repertoires come from day 63 after the first vaccine or placebo injection. The sample was peripheral blood, taken in a trial of Ad26.COV2.S vaccine versus placebo. These receptors were collected from a person aged 18-60 years who received the Ad26.COV2.S COVID-19 vaccine or a placebo.

This chain joins TRBV5-8 and TRBJ2-4; TRBD2 is a possible D gene (5 bases). The CDR3 contains 12 residues. Trimming removed 10 bases at V and 7 bases at J, with 15 bases between. The germline V gene has CDR1 SGHTS and CDR2 YDEGEE. CDR3 loop: CAAAAGWNIQYF. Here the CDR3 DNA reads TGTGCCGCTGCGGCGGGTTGGAACATTCAGTACTTC.

This sequence joins TRBV3-1 (or the pseudogene TRBV3-2) and TRBJ2-5; 9 bases fit TRBD1. The CDR3 is 16 residues long. Trimming cost V 1 base and J 5 bases; bases outside gene matches: 8. CDR1 LGHDT and CDR2 YNNKEL come from the germline V gene (reference sequence). CDR3 sequence reads: CASSQVGGQGRETQYF. The CDR3 coding sequence is TGTGCCAGCAGCCAAGTCGGGGGACAGGGTCGGGAGACCCAGTACTTC.

This clone was picked up a small number of times. This rearrangement joins TRBV9 to TRBJ1-3, with no clear D. The CDR3 is 13 residues long. The V and J ends lost 2 bases and 5 bases respectively, with 8 bases between them. From germline, CDR1 is SGDLS and CDR2 YYNGEE. The CDR3 DNA reads TGTGCCAGCAGCGTTGGCGGAAGAAACACCATATATTTT. Protein: CASSVGGRNTIYF. The full variable domain, rest sourced from reference TRBV9 and TRBJ1-3, is DSGVTQTPKHLITATGQRVTLRCSPRSGDLSVYWYQQSLDQGLQFLIQYYNGEERAKGNILERFSAQQFPDLHSELNLSSLELGDSALYFCASSVGGRNTIYFGEGSWLTVV.

The CDR3 is CASSIVPIAGSTGELFF. CDR3 in DNA: TGTGCCAGTAGTATAGTTCCGATAGCGGGGAGCACCGGGGAGCTGTTTTTT. This chain joins TRBV19 and TRBJ2-2, with 8 bases fitting TRBD2. Losses at the gene ends were 1 base for V and 4 bases for J; bases not matched to a gene: 8. The CDR3 is made up of 17 amino acids. Germline V gene sequence: CDR1 LNHDA, CDR2 SQIVND (reference sequence).

The V and J genes are TRBV4-3 and TRBJ1-1; weak D call: TRBD1 (5 bases). The germline V and J ends were trimmed by 4 bases and 1 base, with 13 bases remaining between them. This CDR3 is 15 amino acids long. Germline CDR1 is LGHNA and CDR2 is YSLEER. The CDR3 DNA is TGCGCCAGCAGCCCGACTACTAGGGGGAACACTGAAGCTTTCTTT. The encoded protein is CASSPTTRGNTEAFF.

The chain employs TRBV11-2 and TRBJ1-2; no clear D gene. This CDR3 has 14 amino acids. Trimming pared 1 base from V and 3 bases from J, leaving 9 bases between. Germline V gene lookup returns CDR1 SGHAT and CDR2 FQNNGV. The CDR3 reads CASSLGDWDYGYTF. In nucleotides, the CDR3 is TGTGCCAGCAGCTTAGGAGACTGGGACTATGGCTACACCTTC. Looking up the rest from reference TRBV11-2 and TRBJ1-2 gives the full variable domain: EAGVAQSPRYKIIEKRQSVAFWCNPISGHATLYWYQQILGQGPKLLIQFQNNGVVDDSQLPKDRFSAERLKGVDSTLKIQPAKLEDSAVYLCASSLGDWDYGYTFGSGTRLTVV.

The CDR3 DNA is TGTGCCAGCAGGGGACAGGGGGCGCTCGGGGCCAACGTCCTGACTTTC. Its translation: CASRGQGALGANVLTF. V gene TRBV7-8 combines with J gene TRBJ2-6; 12 bases agree with TRBD1. V lost 6 bases to trimming and J lost 4 bases; unmatched junction nucleotides: 4. The CDR3 is 16 amino acids. Germline V gives CDR1 SGHVS, CDR2 FQNEAQ. The full variable domain, its missing parts supplied by reference TRBV7-8 and TRBJ2-6, is GAGVSQSPRYKVAKRGQDVALRCDPISGHVSLFWYQQALGQGPEFLTYFQNEAQLDKSGLPSDRFFAERPEGSVSTLKIQRTQQEDSAVYLCASRGQGALGANVLTFGAGSRLTVL.

The rearrangement joins TRBV7-6 to TRBJ2-3; 12 nucleotides agree with TRBD2. The CDR3 is 17 residues long. Trimming removed 1 base from V and 1 base from J; junction bases left unmatched: 3. Germline CDR1 SGHVS, CDR2 FNYEAQ. In DNA, the CDR3 is TGTGCCAGCAGCTTAGGCCGACTAGCGGGGGGCACAGATACGCAGTATTTT. Translated: CASSLGRLAGGTDTQYF. The variable domain in full, with the rest retrieved from reference TRBV7-6 and TRBJ2-3, is GAGVSQSPRYKVTKRGQDVALRCDPISGHVSLYWYRQALGQGPEFLTYFNYEAQQDKSGLPNDRFSAERPEGSISTLTIQRTEQRDSAMYRCASSLGRLAGGTDTQYFGPGTRLTVL.

This clone was seen once. J is TRBJ2-1 and V is TRBV15; 10 bases fit TRBD1. This CDR3 spans 15 amino acids. Germline CDR1 is LNHNV and CDR2 is YYDKDF (reference sequence). Trimming cost V 5 bases and J 7 bases; bases outside gene matches: 8. The CDR3 here is CATSSRTGGGNEQFF. The CDR3, as DNA: TGTGCCACCAGCTCCCGGACAGGGGGAGGGAATGAGCAGTTCTTC.

The rearrangement joins TRBV2 to TRBJ1-1, with D perhaps TRBD1 (5 bases). The CDR3 consists of 13 residues. Germline CDR1 SNHLY, CDR2 FYNNEI. The V end was cut by 5 bases, the J end by 1 base, with 8 bases between. In DNA, the CDR3 is TGTGCCAGCAGTATTGGACAGAACACTGAAGCTTTCTTT. Translating gives CASSIGQNTEAFF.

J is TRBJ1-6 and V is TRBV18; maybe TRBD1 (5 bases). CDR3 length equals 14 residues. Per the germline V gene, CDR1 is KGHSH and CDR2 is LQKENI. The V gene lost 0 bases and the J gene lost 7 bases, with 7 bases spanning the gap. The CDR3 nucleotides read TGTGCCAGCTCACCACCGGGGCAGAATTCACCCCTCCACTTT. Amino acid sequence: CASSPPGQNSPLHF.

J is TRBJ1-4 and V is TRBV7-9; D is uncertain. Trimming took off 4 bases at V and 0 bases at J, with 12 bases between the two ends. The CDR3 totals 16 residues. Germline V lookup: CDR1 SEHNR, CDR2 FQNEAQ (reference sequence). This CDR3 reads CASSSNERATNEKLFF. CDR3 nucleotide sequence: TGTGCCAGCAGCTCGAACGAACGCGCAACTAATGAAAAACTGTTTTTT.

V and J are TRBV9 and TRBJ2-3; D perhaps matches TRBD2 (8 bases). The CDR3 extends over 15 amino acids. The germline V gene encodes CDR1 SGDLS and CDR2 YYNGEE. V was shortened by 4 bases and J by 4 bases, with 16 bases between the two germline ends. Here the CDR3 DNA reads TGTGCCAGCAGCTATAGCGGGACAGATTCAGATACGCAGTATTTT. Amino acid sequence: CASSYSGTDSDTQYF.

J is TRBJ2-2 and V is TRBV10-3; weak D call: TRBD2 (6 bases). This CDR3 is built from 15 residues. V lost 3 bases, J lost 5 bases, and 13 bases lay in between. Germline V gene lookup returns CDR1 ENHRY and CDR2 SYGVKD. CDR3 coding DNA: TGTGCCATCAGTGAAAGGGGAGGATCAACCGGGGAGCTGTTTTTT. Protein: CAISERGGSTGELFF.

This sequence joins TRBV5-1 and TRBJ2-2; a weak D match, TRBD2 (7 bases). Trimming took off 2 bases at V and 1 base at J, with 12 bases between the two ends. CDR1 and CDR2 (germline): SGHRS, YFSETQ. The CDR3 runs 16 residues. The CDR3 DNA follows: TGCGCCAGCAGCTTCAAGGGGGGGAGGAACACCGGGGAGCTGTTTTTT. Translation gives CASSFKGGRNTGELFF.

This clone has at least ten counts. This rearrangement joins TRBV27 to TRBJ1-6; D gene unclear. V lost 4 bases and J 8 bases, leaving 3 bases between the germline ends. Germline V lookup: CDR1 MNHEY, CDR2 SMNVEV (reference sequence). The CDR3 has 11 residues. The chain's CDR3 is CASSWDSPLHF. CDR3 sequence (DNA): TGTGCCAGCAGTTGGGATTCACCCCTCCACTTT.

This clone was picked up one time. The chain recombines TRBV7-2 with TRBJ1-6; 9 bases are shared with TRBD1. The CDR3 consists of 15 residues. Trimming removed 6 bases from V and 13 bases from J; junction bases left unmatched: 13. Germline CDR1 and CDR2: SGHTA and FQGNSA. The CDR3 spells CASRPNRGLGDPLHF. DNA of the CDR3: TGTGCCAGCAGGCCGAACAGGGGGCTGGGTGATCCCCTCCACTTT.

The V and J genes are TRBV21-1 and TRBJ1-5; TRBD1, the D gene given by the table, was not confirmed from the DNA. TRBV21-1 is a listed pseudogene. This CDR3 spans 17 amino acids. This chain's CDR3 is CASPHGGRVLGNQPQHF. Here the CDR3 DNA reads TGTGCCAGCCCTCATGGGGGCAGGGTGCTGGGCAATCAGCCCCAGCATTTT.

The chain combines TRBV30 with TRBJ2-2, with unresolved D. The CDR3 spans 16 residues. V dropped 3 bases and J dropped 0 bases, with 14 bases sitting between them. CDR1 is GTSNPN, CDR2 SVGIG, per germline (reference sequence). The CDR3 DNA reads as TGTGCCTGGAGAGTGCCAAACCCGCCGAACACCGGGGAGCTGTTTTTT. Its protein is CAWRVPNPPNTGELFF.

The J gene is TRBJ2-6, the V gene TRBV9; D is possibly TRBD1 (6 bases). This CDR3 is 18 amino acids long. Between the trimmed V and J ends, which lost 0 bases and 0 bases, there was a span of 13 bases. The germline V gene encodes CDR1 SGDLS and CDR2 YYNGEE. DNA for the CDR3: TGTGCCAGCAGCGTAGCTCTTAGGGGGAACTCTGGGGCCAACGTCCTGACTTTC. Its translation is CASSVALRGNSGANVLTF.

The rearrangement uses TRBV5-1 and TRBJ2-7, with D possibly matching TRBD1 (6 bases). Germline values: CDR1 SGHRS, CDR2 YFSETQ. The CDR3 contains 12 residues. Between the trimmed V and J ends, which lost 3 bases and 6 bases, there was a span of 10 bases. Here the CDR3 DNA reads TGCGCCAGCAGCTCTGAGGGGGTCGAGCAGTACTTC. This gives the protein CASSSEGVEQYF.

This clone appeared a single time. The chain has TRBV6-1 and TRBJ2-7; 8 nucleotides line up with TRBD1. The CDR3 totals 15 residues. Trimming cost V 2 bases and J 7 bases; bases outside gene matches: 10. Germline-derived CDR1 and CDR2 are MNHNS and SASEGT. The CDR3 DNA sequence: TGTGCCAGCAGTGAAAGACAGGGGTTGACCAATGAGCAGTACTTC. Translated, it gives CASSERQGLTNEQYF.

This chain joins TRBV5-1 and TRBJ2-7, with 10 bases matching TRBD2. Germline assignment: CDR1 SGHRS and CDR2 YFSETQ. With V trimmed by 5 bases and J by 0 bases, 5 bases remained unmatched. The CDR3 runs to 15 residues. CDR3 sequence (DNA): TGCGCCAGCAGTCTTAGCGGGAGGAGCTCCTACGAGCAGTACTTC. Its protein product is CASSLSGRSSYEQYF. The full variable domain, its missing parts supplied by reference TRBV5-1 and TRBJ2-7, is KAGVTQTPRYLIKTRGQQVTLSCSPISGHRSVSWYQQTPGQGLQFLFEYFSETQRNKGNFPGRFSGRQFSNSRSEMNVSTLELGDSALYLCASSLSGRSSYEQYFGPGTRLTVT.